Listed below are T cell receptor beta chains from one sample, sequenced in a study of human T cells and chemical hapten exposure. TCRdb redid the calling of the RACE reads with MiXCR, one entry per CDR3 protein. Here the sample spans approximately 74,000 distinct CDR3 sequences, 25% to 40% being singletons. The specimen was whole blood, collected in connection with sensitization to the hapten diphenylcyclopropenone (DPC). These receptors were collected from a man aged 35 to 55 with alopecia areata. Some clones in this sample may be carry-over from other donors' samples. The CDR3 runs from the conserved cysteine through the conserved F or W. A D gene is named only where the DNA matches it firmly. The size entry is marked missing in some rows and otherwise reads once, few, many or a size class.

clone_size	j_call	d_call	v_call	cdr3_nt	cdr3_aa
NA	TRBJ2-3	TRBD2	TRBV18	TGTGCCAGCTCAAGACTAGCGGGAGGGCCCTCGGATACGCAGTATTTT	CASSRLAGGPSDTQYF
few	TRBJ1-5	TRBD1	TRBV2	TGTGCCAGCAGTGCCCGACAGGGGTCCCAGCCCCAGCATTTT	CASSARQGSQPQHF
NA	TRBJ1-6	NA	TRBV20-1	TGCAGTGCAAGCGACAGACTAGAATCAGCCCTCCACTTT	CSASDRLESALHF
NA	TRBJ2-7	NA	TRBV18	TGTGCCAGCTCACCGAAGGACGAGCAGTACTTC	CASSPKDEQYF
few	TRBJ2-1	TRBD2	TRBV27	TGTGCCAGCAGTTATTCTTCCCTAGCGGGAGGGCTCTACAATGAGCAGTTCTTC	CASSYSSLAGGLYNEQFF
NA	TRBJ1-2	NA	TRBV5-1	TGCGCCAGCAGCAACTACACAGGAATGGATGGCTACACCTTC	CASSNYTGMDGYTF
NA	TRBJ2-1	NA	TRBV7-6	TGTGCCAGCAGCTTAAAGGGCCCGTTGGCGGGAAACTCCTACAATGAGCAGTTCTTC	CASSLKGPLAGNSYNEQFF
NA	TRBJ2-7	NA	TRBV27	TGTGCCAGCAGTTCCTCCACCTACGAGCAGTACTTC	CASSSSTYEQYF
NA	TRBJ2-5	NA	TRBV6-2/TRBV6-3	TGTGCCAGCACCAACGGCCGGACGGAGGTCCAAGAGACCCAGTACTTC	CASTNGRTEVQETQYF
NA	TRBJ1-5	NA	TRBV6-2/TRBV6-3	TGTGCCAGCAGTTACATGGTCGGCAGAGGGGGATATCAGCCCCAGCATTTT	CASSYMVGRGGYQPQHF
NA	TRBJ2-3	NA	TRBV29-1	TGCAGCGTTGAAGAGGGGACCGAAATTTCAAGGGCGGATACGCAGTATTTT	CSVEEGTEISRADTQYF
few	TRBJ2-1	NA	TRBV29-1	TGCAGCGCCGAAGGGGGATGGTCCTACAATGAGCAGTTCTTC	CSAEGGWSYNEQFF
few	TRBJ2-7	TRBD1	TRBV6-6	TGTGCCAGCAGTGCATCCGGGACAGGGAACGAGCAGTACTTC	CASSASGTGNEQYF
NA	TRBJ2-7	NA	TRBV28	TGTGCCAGCAGTTCCCGCCGCGAGCAGTACTTC	CASSSRREQYF
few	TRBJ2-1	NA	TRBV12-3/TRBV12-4	TGTGCCAGCAGTTTCTTTGTTGAGCAGTTCTTC	CASSFFVEQFF
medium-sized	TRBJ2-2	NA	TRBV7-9	TGTGCCAGCAGCTTAGCGAAGGCTAGCACCGGGGAGCTGTTTTTT	CASSLAKASTGELFF
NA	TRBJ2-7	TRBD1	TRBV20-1	TGCAGTGCCGGACAGGGGTCAACTTACGAGCAGTACTTC	CSAGQGSTYEQYF
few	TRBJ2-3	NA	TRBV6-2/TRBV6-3	TGTGCCAGCAGTTCGCCCGTACTCGAGGCGGGAAGCACAGATACGCAGTATTTT	CASSSPVLEAGSTDTQYF
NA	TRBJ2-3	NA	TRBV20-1	TGCAGTGCTAGAGTCGGCGGATCGAGCACAGATACGCAGTATTTT	CSARVGGSSTDTQYF
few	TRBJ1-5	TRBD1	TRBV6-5	TGTGCCAGCAGTAACAGGGGACAGCCCCAGCATTTT	CASSNRGQPQHF
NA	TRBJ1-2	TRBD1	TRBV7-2	TGTGCCAGCAGCCCCCAGGGGGGCCACAGGGGGGCTAACTATGGCTACACCTTC	CASSPQGGHRGANYGYTF
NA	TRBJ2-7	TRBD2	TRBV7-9	TGTGCCAGCAGCTATAGCGGGAGGGAGGTCGAGCAGTACTTC	CASSYSGREVEQYF
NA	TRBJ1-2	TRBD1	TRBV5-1	TGCGCCAGCAGCTTGGGACAGGGGGATGGCTACACCTTC	CASSLGQGDGYTF